Presented here are 4 T cell receptor beta chains from one specimen sequenced in a study of regulatory T cells in long-lasting Graves disease. Construction of the TCR beta libraries employed iRepertoire HTBI primers in conjunction with Arm-PCR of CDR3 regions. TCRdb re-called the multiplex PCR reads through MiXCR, storing one row per CDR3 protein. The sample has about 220,000 distinct CDR3 sequences, approximately 20% seen once. As to time point: newly diagnosed GD, antithyroid drugs for less than 3 months. The TCR library was made from RNA that had been extracted from PBMCs in TRIzol. The input for sequencing was peripheral blood mononuclear cells (PBMCs), taken at new diagnosis, from a patient treated with antithyroid drugs. The receptors derive from a female donor with Graves disease.

This clonotype was counted only a few times. This could be a read error, since a much larger clone is one nucleotide away. The chain links TRBV7-2 to TRBJ1-6, with a possible D match to TRBD1 (6 bases). The CDR3 runs to 15 residues. The germline CDR1 and CDR2 sequences are SGHTA and FQGNSA. The chain's CDR3 is CASSFGYRGNSPLRF. CDR3 DNA sequence: TGTGCCAGCAGCTTTGGTTATAGGGGGAATTCACCCCTCCGCTTT.

This clonotype was counted at least ten times. The chain joins TRBV5-4 to TRBJ1-1; the D gene is possibly TRBD1 (5 bases). Germline V lookup: CDR1 SGHNT, CDR2 YYREEE (reference sequence). The CDR3 is 13 amino acids. V shed 2 bases and J shed 3 bases, with 8 bases lying between them. CDR3 bases: TGTGCCAGCAGCTTAGGGGTTCACACTGAAGCTTTCTTT. Protein sequence: CASSLGVHTEAFF.

The chain uses TRBV19 and TRBJ1-2; D unclear. CDR3 length: 13 residues. Germline CDR1 is LNHDA and CDR2 is SQIVND (reference sequence). Trimming left V 6 bases short and J 4 bases short, with 12 bases between. The CDR3 region is CASRRRGSYGYTF. CDR3 bases: TGTGCCAGTAGAAGACGGGGATCCTATGGCTACACCTTC. The entire variable domain, with the rest obtained from reference TRBV19 and TRBJ1-2, is as follows: DGGITQSPKYLFRKEGQNVTLSCEQNLNHDAMYWYRQDPGQGLRLIYYSQIVNDFQKGDIAEGYSVSREKKESFPLTVTSAQKNPTAFYLCASRRRGSYGYTFGSGTRLTVV.

This clonotype was counted at least ten times. V is TRBV20-1 and J is TRBJ1-1; 7 nucleotides line up with TRBD1. CDR1 and CDR2 from the germline V gene are DFQATT and SNEGSKA (reference sequence). The CDR3 length is 15 residues. Trimming took 1 base from V and 1 from J; bases not matched to a gene: 6. Written as DNA, the CDR3 is TGCAGTGCTAGAGTCATGGCAGGGGGGAACACTGAAGCTTTCTTT. This gives the protein CSARVMAGGNTEAFF.